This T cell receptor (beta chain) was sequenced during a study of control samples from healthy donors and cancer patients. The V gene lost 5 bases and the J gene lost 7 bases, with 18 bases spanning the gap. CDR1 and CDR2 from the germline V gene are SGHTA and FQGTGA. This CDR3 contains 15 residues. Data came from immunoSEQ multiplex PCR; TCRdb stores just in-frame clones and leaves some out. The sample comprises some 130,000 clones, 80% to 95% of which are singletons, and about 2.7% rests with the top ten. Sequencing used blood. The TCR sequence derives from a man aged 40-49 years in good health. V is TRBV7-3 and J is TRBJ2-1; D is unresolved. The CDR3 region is CASSHNSVFPNEQFF. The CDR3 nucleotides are TGTGCCAGCAGCCACAATTCGGTTTTTCCTAATGAGCAGTTCTTC.